These 28 T cell receptor beta chains share one sample of origin, sequenced in a study of identical twins. TCRdb re-derived calls from the 5' RACE reads in MiXCR, one entry per CDR3 protein. The repertoire has 450,000 to 650,000 distinct CDR3 sequences, around 9.6% of them found once; the top ten carry around 3%. This same sample was also taken into another study, of yellow fever vaccine responses in identical twins.

Sequencing input: PBMCs. These receptors were taken from a woman in her late teens or twenties in good health.

This clonotype was recorded a few times. The V and J genes are TRBV12-3 or TRBV12-4 and TRBJ2-6, with 7 nucleotides matching TRBD1. This CDR3 has 16 amino acids. With V trimmed by 5 bases and J by 0 bases, 4 bases remained unmatched. The CDR3 DNA follows: TGTGCCAGCAGTACAGGGGCAAGCTCTGGGGCCAACGTCCTGACTTTC. Encoded protein: CASSTGASSGANVLTF.

This clonotype appeared many times. The rearrangement joins TRBV7-2 to TRBJ2-7, with D unclear. The V end was cut by 0 bases, the J end by 0 bases, with 15 bases between. The CDR3 is 17 residues long. Per germline, CDR1 SGHTA and CDR2 FQGNSA. Here the CDR3 DNA reads TGTGCCAGCAGCTTAGCGCAGGTCCGAACCAGCTCCTACGAGCAGTACTTC. The encoded protein is CASSLAQVRTSSYEQYF.

This clonotype was seen ten or more times. The rearrangement uses TRBV24-1 and TRBJ2-7; D not resolved. The V gene's germline CDR1 is KGHDR and CDR2 SFDVKD. Trimming removed 3 bases from V and 2 bases from J, with 16 bases in between. The CDR3 consists of 16 residues. In nucleotides, the CDR3 is TGTGCCACCAGTGATAATAAACGGACCGCAACCTACGAGCAGTACTTC. Its translation: CATSDNKRTATYEQYF.

This clonotype appeared a few times. The chain is built from TRBV7-6 and TRBJ2-5; 7 bases align to TRBD2. CDR1 is SGHVS and CDR2 is FNYEAQ in the germline V gene. V gave up 5 bases and J gave up 1 base; unmatched junction bases: 4. The CDR3 covers 14 residues. Written as DNA, the CDR3 is TGTGCCAGCAGCATCTCTAGCGGCCAAGAGACCCAGTACTTC. Residues: CASSISSGQETQYF.

The rearrangement joins TRBV7-2 to TRBJ2-7; no clear D. V was shortened by 5 bases and J by 7 bases, with 12 bases between the two germline ends. The germline CDR1 and CDR2 sequences are SGHTA and FQGNSA. This CDR3 is built from 12 residues. DNA for the CDR3: TGTGCCAGCAGCCACCTGACACTGGAGCAGTACTTC. Encoded protein: CASSHLTLEQYF.

This clonotype has more than one count but fewer than ten. An end of the junction does not agree with germline; a read error may underlie this. The chain carries TRBV20-1 and TRBJ2-3, with D perhaps TRBD2 (6 bases). Per germline, CDR1 DFQATT and CDR2 SNEGSKA (reference sequence). The CDR3 extends over 17 amino acids. The CDR3 region is CCARPDLTSPGTDTQYF. CDR3 nucleotides: TGCTGTGCTAGACCAGATTTAACTAGCCCTGGCACAGATACGCAGTATTTT.

The chain is built from TRBV12-3 or TRBV12-4 and TRBJ2-1; possibly TRBD1 for D (5 bases). The CDR3 has 12 amino acids. Trimming left V 7 bases short and J 9 bases short, with 13 bases between. CDR3 loop: CASTKGLGEQFF. The CDR3 bases are TGTGCCAGCACGAAGGGGCTTGGTGAGCAGTTCTTC.

This clonotype was seen more than once but under ten times. The genes are TRBV7-9 and TRBJ2-7; D is possibly TRBD2 (6 bases). The V gene lost 5 bases and the J gene lost 1 base, with 18 bases spanning the gap. CDR1 is SEHNR, CDR2 FQNEAQ, per germline (reference sequence). CDR3 length: 16 residues. The CDR3 sequence is CASSPRLSSGSYEQYF. CDR3 DNA sequence: TGTGCCAGCAGCCCCCGACTGAGTAGCGGATCCTACGAGCAGTACTTC.

On this clonotype: At one end the junction does not follow the germline gene, possibly because of a read error. The chain is built from TRBV7-7 and TRBJ2-1; 9 bases align to TRBD2. CDR1 and CDR2 from the germline V gene are SSHAT and FNYEAQ (reference sequence). The CDR3 runs to 14 residues. DNA of the CDR3: TGTGCTAGCAGCGTAGCGGGAGATGACAATGAGCAGTTCTTC. Protein sequence: CASSVAGDDNEQFF.

This clonotype was counted ten times or more. The chain uses TRBV29-1 and TRBJ1-2, with D possibly TRBD1 on 5 matching bases. Germline loops: CDR1 SQVTM, CDR2 ANQGSEA. The CDR3 extends over 11 amino acids. Trimming left V 4 bases short and J 8 bases short, with 11 bases between. CDR3 sequence: CSVGGGPGYTF. The DNA of the CDR3 is TGCAGCGTTGGTGGGGGTCCGGGCTACACCTTC.

This clonotype has a count of ten or more. The chain links TRBV7-2 to TRBJ2-3; no clear D gene. Trimming took off 2 bases at V and 0 bases at J, with 3 bases between the two ends. This CDR3 contains 13 residues. Germline V lookup: CDR1 SGHTA, CDR2 FQGNSA. The DNA of the CDR3 is TGTGCCAGCAGCTTACCTAGCACAGATACGCAGTATTTT. It translates to CASSLPSTDTQYF. The whole variable domain, remainder taken from reference TRBV7-2 and TRBJ2-3, is GAGVSQSPSNKVTEKGKDVELRCDPISGHTALYWYRQSLGQGLEFLIYFQGNSAPDKSGLPSDRFSAERTGGSVSTLTIQRTQQEDSAVYLCASSLPSTDTQYFGPGTRLTVL.

This clonotype showed up just a few times. The chain carries TRBV15 and TRBJ2-1; the D is unclear. V lost 9 bases and J lost 9, with 24 bases in between. The length of the CDR3 is 15 residues. From germline, CDR1 is LNHNV and CDR2 YYDKDF (reference sequence). The CDR3: CATALGPHPTAEQFF. The CDR3 DNA follows: TGTGCCACTGCACTGGGTCCCCACCCGACGGCTGAGCAGTTCTTC.

Ten or more counts support this clonotype. The chain is built from TRBV5-1 and TRBJ1-1; 7 nucleotides agree with TRBD1. V was clipped by 3 bases and J by 0 bases; unmatched bases: 14. CDR1 and CDR2 from the germline V gene are SGHRS and YFSETQ. CDR3 length: 18 amino acids. The DNA for the CDR3 is TGCGCCAGCAGCTCGTGGGACAGACATACCGTCATGAACACTGAAGCTTTCTTT. It encodes CASSSWDRHTVMNTEAFF. Complete variable domain (other parts from reference TRBV5-1 and TRBJ1-1): KAGVTQTPRYLIKTRGQQVTLSCSPISGHRSVSWYQQTPGQGLQFLFEYFSETQRNKGNFPGRFSGRQFSNSRSEMNVSTLELGDSALYLCASSSWDRHTVMNTEAFFGQGTRLTVV.

This chain uses TRBV7-3 with TRBJ2-1, with TRBD2 matching over 12 bases. With V trimmed by 0 bases and J by 1 base, 4 bases remained unmatched. Germline V gene sequence: CDR1 SGHTA, CDR2 FQGTGA. This CDR3 has 18 residues. The CDR3 sequence: CASSLTPLAGGSYNEQFF. CDR3 sequence (DNA): TGTGCCAGCAGCTTAACCCCCCTAGCGGGGGGGTCCTACAATGAGCAGTTCTTC.

This clonotype was recorded many times. The chain recombines TRBV10-2 with TRBJ2-2; 7 bases align to TRBD1. Germline loops: CDR1 WSHSY, CDR2 SAAADI. The CDR3 sequence is 16 residues long. V trimming: 7 bases; J trimming: 4 bases; junction bases outside the gene matches: 12. The CDR3 reads CASMKRQGTSTGELFF. The CDR3 DNA is TGCGCCAGCATGAAGAGACAGGGAACATCCACCGGGGAGCTGTTTTTT.

The V call is TRBV7-2, the J call TRBJ2-1, with 7 bases that match TRBD2. J lost 10 bases, V lost 4 bases, and 19 bases had no gene match. The length of the CDR3 is 17 residues. Germline CDR1 SGHTA, CDR2 FQGNSA. As DNA, the CDR3 is TGTGCCAGCAGCTCCCCCCCCGGGGGGTATGTCAAAAACGAGCAGTTCTTC. It codes for CASSSPPGGYVKNEQFF.

This clonotype has just a few counts. V is TRBV7-6 and J is TRBJ2-5; 9 bases agree with TRBD2. This CDR3 has 17 amino acids. Per germline, CDR1 SGHVS and CDR2 FNYEAQ. J lost 7 bases, V lost 3 bases, and 15 bases had no gene match. The DNA for the CDR3 is TGTGCCAGCAGCTTGAGATCGTCTAGCGGGGACACGGGGACCCAGTACTTC. Amino acids: CASSLRSSSGDTGTQYF. Using reference TRBV7-6 and TRBJ2-5 for the parts outside the CDR3, the full variable domain is GAGVSQSPRYKVTKRGQDVALRCDPISGHVSLYWYRQALGQGPEFLTYFNYEAQQDKSGLPNDRFSAERPEGSISTLTIQRTEQRDSAMYRCASSLRSSSGDTGTQYFGPGTRLLVL.

V gene TRBV28 combines with J gene TRBJ2-7; 8 bases match TRBD2. CDR1 and CDR2 from the germline V gene are MDHEN and SYDVKM. There are 15 residues in the CDR3. V lost 2 bases to trimming and J lost 3 bases; unmatched junction nucleotides: 6. The CDR3 DNA reads TGTGCCAGCAGTTTACCCCCCGCGGGAGGCTACGAGCAGTACTTC. This sequence encodes CASSLPPAGGYEQYF.

V and J are TRBV29-1 and TRBJ1-2; 7 nucleotides agree with TRBD1. CDR3 size: 12 residues. Germline values: CDR1 SQVTM, CDR2 ANQGSEA. The V gene end was trimmed by 6 bases and the J gene end by 4 bases; junction bases not matched to a gene: 5. CDR3 in DNA: TGCAGCGTCGGACGGACAGGCTATGGCTACACCTTC. This encodes CSVGRTGYGYTF. The entire variable domain, with the rest obtained from reference TRBV29-1 and TRBJ1-2, is as follows: SAVISQKPSRDICQRGTSLTIQCQVDSQVTMMFWYRQQPGQSLTLIATANQGSEATYESGFVIDKFPISRPNLTFSTLTVSNMSPEDSSIYLCSVGRTGYGYTFGSGTRLTVV.

The CDR3 reads CASSAPPGTQYF. The DNA for the CDR3 is TGTGCCAGCAGCGCCCCCCCCGGTACGCAGTATTTT. The chain combines TRBV27 with TRBJ2-3, with D uncertain. The CDR3 length is 12 residues. Trimming removed 6 bases from V and 8 bases from J, with 12 bases in between. Germline V gene data show CDR1 as MNHEY and CDR2 as SMNVEV (reference sequence).

This clonotype has more than one count but fewer than ten. This rearrangement joins TRBV4-3 to TRBJ2-1, with TRBD2 matching 10 bases. This CDR3 comprises 15 residues. Germline V lookup: CDR1 LGHNA, CDR2 YSLEER. The trim removed 4 bases at V and 6 bases at J, leaving 6 bases unmatched. In DNA form, the CDR3 reads TGCGCCAGCAGCCGAGAGGGACTAGCGTCCAATGAGCAGTTCTTC. Translated, it gives CASSREGLASNEQFF.

The table lists this clonotype with a few counts. The rearrangement joins TRBV29-1 to TRBJ2-1, with 7 bases aligning to TRBD2. Germline V CDR1 and CDR2: SQVTM, ANQGSEA. The J segment lost 0 bases and the V segment lost 8 bases, leaving 7 bases of the junction unmatched. CDR3 length: 14 residues. The DNA for the CDR3 is TGCAGCACTAGCGCCCCGAGCTCCTACAATGAGCAGTTCTTC. Amino acid sequence: CSTSAPSSYNEQFF.

This clonotype was recorded a few times. This chain links TRBV7-2 with TRBJ2-5; TRBD2 matches at 7 bases. Germline V gene sequence: CDR1 SGHTA, CDR2 FQGNSA. The V segment lost 4 bases and the J segment 4 bases; nucleotides outside the gene matches: 12. The CDR3 runs to 16 residues. The CDR3 nucleotides read TGTGCCAGCAGCTCGCTAGGAGCGGGGACTGGAGAGACCCAGTACTTC. Translation gives CASSSLGAGTGETQYF.

There are a few counts of this clonotype. The rearrangement links TRBV6-5 to TRBJ2-1; 8 nucleotides align to TRBD2. The germline CDR1 and CDR2 sequences are MNHEY and SVGAGI. CDR3 length equals 15 residues. V trimming: 2 bases; J trimming: 4 bases; junction bases outside the gene matches: 4. CDR3 amino acids: CASSYQAGAYNEQFF. The CDR3 nucleotides are TGTGCCAGCAGTTACCAAGCGGGAGCTTACAATGAGCAGTTCTTC.

For the CDR3, the DNA is TGTGCCAGCAAAAAACTAGCGGCGAATACCTACGAGCAGTACTTC. As protein: CASKKLAANTYEQYF. The chain is built from TRBV6-2 or TRBV6-3 and TRBJ2-7; 8 bases fit TRBD2. The CDR3 has 15 residues. The V gene's germline CDR1 is MNHEY and CDR2 SVGEGT. The ends lost 7 bases at V and 2 bases at J; junction bases unmatched: 10.

CDR3 sequence (DNA): TGTGCCAGCTCACCATCGAGGGACAGGGGTGACATTCAGTACTTC. Protein: CASSPSRDRGDIQYF. The J gene is TRBJ2-4, the V gene TRBV18, with 10 bases matching TRBD1. This CDR3 contains 15 residues. V dropped 2 bases and J dropped 8; count of bases not matched to a gene: 6. The germline CDR1 and CDR2 sequences are KGHSH and LQKENI.

The genes are TRBV9 and TRBJ1-2; D uncertain. Trimming cost V 3 bases and J 4 bases, with 10 bases left between them. This CDR3 region has 13 residues. CDR1 SGDLS and CDR2 YYNGEE come from the germline V gene. Written as DNA, the CDR3 is TGTGCCAGCAGCGCAGTAGACGGCTATGGCTACACCTTC. Its protein is CASSAVDGYGYTF.

This clonotype was detected ten times or more. The rearrangement links TRBV20-1 to TRBJ2-1, with 11 bases identical to TRBD2. The CDR3 spans 14 residues. Unmatched junction bases numbered 5, after V lost 5 bases and J lost 5 bases. Looked up from germline, CDR1 is DFQATT and CDR2 is SNEGSKA (reference sequence). CDR3 nucleotide sequence: TGCAGTGCTCTAGCGGGAGGTGAAAACAATGAGCAGTTCTTC. Translating it yields CSALAGGENNEQFF.